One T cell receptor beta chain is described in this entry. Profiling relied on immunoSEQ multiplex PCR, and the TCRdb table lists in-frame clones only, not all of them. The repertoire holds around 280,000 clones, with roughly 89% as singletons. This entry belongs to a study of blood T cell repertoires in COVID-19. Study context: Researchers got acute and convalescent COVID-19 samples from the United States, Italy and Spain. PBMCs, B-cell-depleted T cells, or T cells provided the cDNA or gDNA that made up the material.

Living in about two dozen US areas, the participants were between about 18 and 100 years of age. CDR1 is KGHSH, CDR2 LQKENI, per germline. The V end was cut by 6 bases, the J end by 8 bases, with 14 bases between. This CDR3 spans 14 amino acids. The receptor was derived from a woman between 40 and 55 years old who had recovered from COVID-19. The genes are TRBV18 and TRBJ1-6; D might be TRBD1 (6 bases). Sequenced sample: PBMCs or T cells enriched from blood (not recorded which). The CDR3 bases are TGTGCCAGCTCGCGGGAGGGGGGGTATTCACCCCTCCACTTT. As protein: CASSREGGYSPLHF.